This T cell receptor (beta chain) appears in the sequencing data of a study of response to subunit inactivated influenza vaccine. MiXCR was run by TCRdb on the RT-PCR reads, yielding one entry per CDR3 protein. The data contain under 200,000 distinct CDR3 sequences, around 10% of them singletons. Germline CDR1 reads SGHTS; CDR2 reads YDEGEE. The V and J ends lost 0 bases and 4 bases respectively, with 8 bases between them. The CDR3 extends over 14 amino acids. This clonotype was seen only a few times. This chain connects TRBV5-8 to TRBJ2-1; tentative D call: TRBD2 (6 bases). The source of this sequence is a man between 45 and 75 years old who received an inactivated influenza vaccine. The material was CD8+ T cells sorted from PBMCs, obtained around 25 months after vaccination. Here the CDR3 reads CASSLDREYNEQFF. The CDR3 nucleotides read TGTGCCAGCAGCTTGGACCGGGAGTACAATGAGCAGTTCTTC.